Below, one T cell receptor (beta chain) is given with its context. Its cognate antigen is unknown. The data were produced by immunoSEQ multiplex PCR, yet TCRdb's version contains in-frame clones alone and is incomplete. Of about 150,000 clones listed, roughly 90% are singletons. This entry comes from a study of T cell responses to AZD1222 COVID-19 vaccine. General study findings and limits: Among the donors, most were white British and more were female, and clonal diversity was possibly underestimated.

This CDR3 has 13 residues. The ends were cut back, 4 bases at V and 8 bases at J, with 12 bases in the middle. CDR1 is SGHNT, CDR2 YENEEA, per germline. This receptor was obtained from an adult who received the AZD1222 COVID-19 vaccine. The specimen comprised peripheral blood, sampled 28 days after the second AZD1222 dose. The chain couples TRBV11-3 to TRBJ2-1, with a tentative D call TRBD1 (5 bases). CDR3 amino acids: CASSSNQGDEQFF. In DNA form, the CDR3 reads TGTGCCAGCAGCTCGAATCAGGGCGATGAGCAGTTCTTC.